One and the same sample provided the 8 T cell receptor beta chains below, sequenced in a study of T-cell memory formation after mild COVID-19 (dated by TCRdb to about 2021). Libraries came from 5' RACE. Data came from an Illumina NovaSeq 6000. Using fastp at Q25 and MiXCR, TCRdb reprocessed the public reads and kept productive beta chains. Under each unique CDR3 protein, matching rows form one entry showing the most common genes and DNA. Here the sample has about 430,000 distinct CDR3 sequences; 20% to 30% occur a single time. The ten biggest clones cover about 10% of the sample. Sequencing was done on a sample of PBMCs or a T cell subset sorted from them (not recorded which). The receptor set was obtained from an adult woman who had mild COVID-19 (a few samples of this study predate the infection). The sample titles of this study are shuffled in the database, so cell type and time point are left out; the donor was told from shared clones.

The chain joins TRBV6-5 to TRBJ2-7; tentative D call: TRBD1 (6 bases). The CDR3 has 15 amino acids. Germline V gene lookup returns CDR1 MNHEY and CDR2 SVGAGI. The germline V and J ends were trimmed by 6 bases and 1 base, with 16 bases remaining between them. The CDR3: CASRGRLQGSYEQYF. The CDR3 region has the DNA TGTGCCAGCAGGGGGAGATTACAGGGATCCTACGAGCAGTACTTC.

A few counts support this clonotype. The chain couples TRBV4-2 to TRBJ2-7; D is unclear. Trimming removed 0 bases at V and 0 bases at J, with 9 bases between. CDR1 LGHNA and CDR2 YNFKEQ come from the germline V gene. The CDR3 length is 15 residues. CDR3 bases: TGTGCCAGCAGCCAAGATGACCTACTCTCCTACGAGCAGTACTTC. The encoded protein is CASSQDDLLSYEQYF.

This rearrangement joins TRBV7-2 to TRBJ1-5; D is uncertain. Germline CDR1 and CDR2: SGHTA and FQGNSA. This CDR3 region has 13 residues. V was trimmed by 1 base and J by 12 bases, leaving 13 bases between them. CDR3 amino acids: CASSLEFRGYQHF. Here the CDR3 DNA reads TGTGCCAGCAGCTTAGAATTCCGGGGTTACCAGCATTTT.

The V call is TRBV3-1, the J call TRBJ1-5, with no clear D. Germline lookup yields CDR1 LGHDT and CDR2 YNNKEL (reference sequence). The V end was cut by 8 bases, the J end by 0 bases, with 8 bases between. CDR3 size: 13 residues. The CDR3, as DNA: TGTGCCAGCGCTAAGGATAGCAATCAGCCCCAGCATTTT. It is translated as CASAKDSNQPQHF. Drawing the rest from reference TRBV3-1 and TRBJ1-5, the complete variable domain is DTAVSQTPKYLVTQMGNDKSIKCEQNLGHDTMYWYKQDSKKFLKIMFSYNNKELIINETVPNRFSPKSPDKAHLNLHINSLELGDSAVYFCASAKDSNQPQHFGDGTRLSIL.

This clonotype has a handful of counts. The rearrangement links TRBV6-2 or TRBV6-3 to TRBJ1-6; D not certain. Germline CDR1 MNHEY, CDR2 SVGEGT. V was trimmed by 0 bases and J by 13 bases, leaving 7 bases between them. The CDR3 sequence is 12 residues long. CDR3 DNA sequence: TGTGCCAGCAGTTACTCTCCGATGCCCCTCCACTTT. Encoded protein: CASSYSPMPLHF.

The chain joins TRBV14 to TRBJ2-7; 10 nucleotides align to TRBD2. Germline CDR1 and CDR2: SGHDN and FVKESK. The V gene end was trimmed by 1 base and the J gene end by 4 bases; junction bases not matched to a gene: 1. This CDR3 is built from 14 residues. The CDR3 sequence: CASSQVAGGYEQYF. The CDR3 DNA is TGTGCCAGCAGCCAAGTAGCGGGGGGTTACGAGCAGTACTTC.

The chain employs TRBV3-1 and TRBJ2-3; 11 bases are a match to TRBD2. The V gene end was trimmed by 0 bases and the J gene end by 5 bases; junction bases not matched to a gene: 13. The germline CDR1 and CDR2 sequences are LGHDT and YNNKEL (reference sequence). The CDR3 length is 19 residues. The CDR3 reads CASSQDLIAGGTMGDTQYF. In DNA, the CDR3 is TGTGCCAGCAGCCAAGATTTGATAGCGGGGGGGACCATGGGAGATACGCAGTATTTT.

The gene calls are TRBV7-6 and TRBJ2-1; 12 bases are a match to TRBD2. The CDR3 totals 17 residues. V shed 1 base, J shed 7 bases, and the junction held 8 bases outside the gene matches. Looked up from germline, CDR1 is SGHVS and CDR2 is FNYEAQ. The CDR3 here is CASSLGLAGGLGNEQFF. The CDR3 DNA sequence: TGTGCCAGCAGCTTAGGTCTAGCGGGAGGGCTAGGGAATGAGCAGTTCTTC.